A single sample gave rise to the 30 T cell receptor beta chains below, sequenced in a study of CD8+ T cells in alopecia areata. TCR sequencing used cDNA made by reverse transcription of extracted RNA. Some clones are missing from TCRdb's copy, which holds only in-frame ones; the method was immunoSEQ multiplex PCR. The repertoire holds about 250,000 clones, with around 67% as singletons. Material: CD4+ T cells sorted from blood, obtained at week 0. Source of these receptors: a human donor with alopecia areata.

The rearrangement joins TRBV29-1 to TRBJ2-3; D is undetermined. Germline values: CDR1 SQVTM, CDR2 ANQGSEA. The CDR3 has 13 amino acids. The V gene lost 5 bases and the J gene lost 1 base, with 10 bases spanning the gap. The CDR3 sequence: CSVPLSGTDTQYF. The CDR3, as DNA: TGCAGCGTTCCGCTGAGTGGCACAGATACGCAGTATTTT.

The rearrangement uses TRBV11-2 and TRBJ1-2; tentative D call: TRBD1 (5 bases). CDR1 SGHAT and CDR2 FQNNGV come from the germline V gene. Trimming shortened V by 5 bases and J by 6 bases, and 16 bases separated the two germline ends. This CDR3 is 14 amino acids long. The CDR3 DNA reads TGTGCCAGCAGCCTCGGGACGTTAAGCAATGGCTACACCTTC. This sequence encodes CASSLGTLSNGYTF.

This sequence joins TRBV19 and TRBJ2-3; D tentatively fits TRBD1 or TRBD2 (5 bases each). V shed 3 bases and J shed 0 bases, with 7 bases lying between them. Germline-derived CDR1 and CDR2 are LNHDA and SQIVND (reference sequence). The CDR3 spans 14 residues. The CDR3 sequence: CASSMGPSTDTQYF. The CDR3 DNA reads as TGTGCCAGTAGTATGGGACCGAGCACAGATACGCAGTATTTT.

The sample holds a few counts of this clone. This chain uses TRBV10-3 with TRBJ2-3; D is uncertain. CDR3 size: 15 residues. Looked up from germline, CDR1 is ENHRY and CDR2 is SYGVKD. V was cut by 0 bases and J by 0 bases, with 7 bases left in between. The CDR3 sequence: CAISESWASTDTQYF. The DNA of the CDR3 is TGTGCCATCAGTGAGTCGTGGGCGAGCACAGATACGCAGTATTTT.

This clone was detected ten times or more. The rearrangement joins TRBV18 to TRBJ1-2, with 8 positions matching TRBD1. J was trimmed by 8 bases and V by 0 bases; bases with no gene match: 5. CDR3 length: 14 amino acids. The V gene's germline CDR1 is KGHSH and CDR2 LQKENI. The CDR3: CASSPPSRGLGYTF. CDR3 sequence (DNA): TGTGCCAGCTCACCACCGTCCAGGGGGCTCGGCTACACCTTC.

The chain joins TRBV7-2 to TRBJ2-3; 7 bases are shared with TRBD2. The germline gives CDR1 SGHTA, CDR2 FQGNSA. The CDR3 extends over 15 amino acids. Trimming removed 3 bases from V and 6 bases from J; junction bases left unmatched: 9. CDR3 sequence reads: CASSLGLRAQDTQYF. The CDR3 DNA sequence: TGTGCCAGCAGCTTGGGACTACGGGCACAGGATACGCAGTATTTT.

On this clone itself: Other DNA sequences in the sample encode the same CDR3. CDR3 coding DNA: TGCAGCGTTGGGGGACAGGGATCCGGCTACACCTTC. Amino acid sequence: CSVGGQGSGYTF. This chain links TRBV29-1 with TRBJ1-2, with TRBD1 matching 9 bases. Germline CDR1 and CDR2: SQVTM and ANQGSEA. This CDR3 comprises 12 residues. V was clipped by 4 bases and J by 8 bases; unmatched bases: 5. Looking up the rest from reference TRBV29-1 and TRBJ1-2 gives the full variable domain: SAVISQKPSRDICQRGTSLTIQCQVDSQVTMMFWYRQQPGQSLTLIATANQGSEATYESGFVIDKFPISRPNLTFSTLTVSNMSPEDSSIYLCSVGGQGSGYTFGSGTRLTVV.

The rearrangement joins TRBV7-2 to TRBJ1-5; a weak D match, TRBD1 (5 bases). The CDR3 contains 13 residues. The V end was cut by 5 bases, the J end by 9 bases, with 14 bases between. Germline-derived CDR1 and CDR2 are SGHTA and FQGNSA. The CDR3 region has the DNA TGTGCCAGCAGCCGTCGGTTAGGGGTGCCCCAGCATTTT. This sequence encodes CASSRRLGVPQHF.

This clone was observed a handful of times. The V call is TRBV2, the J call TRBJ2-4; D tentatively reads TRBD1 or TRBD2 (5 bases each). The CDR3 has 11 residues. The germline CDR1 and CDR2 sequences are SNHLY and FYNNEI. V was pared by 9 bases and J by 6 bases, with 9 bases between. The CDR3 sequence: CARERGNIQYF. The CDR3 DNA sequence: TGTGCCAGAGAGAGGGGAAACATTCAGTACTTC.

The CDR3 coding sequence is TGTGCCAGCAGCGCATTGACAGGGGGCAATCAGCCCCAGCATTTT. Residues: CASSALTGGNQPQHF. The chain has TRBV5-6 and TRBJ1-5, with TRBD1 matching 8 bases. The ends lost 4 bases at V and 2 bases at J; junction bases unmatched: 5. This CDR3 has 15 amino acids. Germline lookup yields CDR1 SGHDT and CDR2 YYEEEE.

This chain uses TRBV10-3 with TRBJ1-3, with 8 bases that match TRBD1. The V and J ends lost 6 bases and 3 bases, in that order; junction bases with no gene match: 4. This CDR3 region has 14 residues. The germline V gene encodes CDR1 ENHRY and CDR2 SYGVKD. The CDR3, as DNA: TGTGCCATCAGCCCCGGGACAGGTGGAAACACCATATATTTT. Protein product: CAISPGTGGNTIYF.

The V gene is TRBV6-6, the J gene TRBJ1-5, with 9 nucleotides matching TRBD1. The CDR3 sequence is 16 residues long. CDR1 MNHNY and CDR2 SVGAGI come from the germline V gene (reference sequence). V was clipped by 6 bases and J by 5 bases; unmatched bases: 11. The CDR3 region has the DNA TGTGCCAGCAGGGCGGGACAGGGATTAGCTCATCAGCCCCAGCATTTT. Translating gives CASRAGQGLAHQPQHF.

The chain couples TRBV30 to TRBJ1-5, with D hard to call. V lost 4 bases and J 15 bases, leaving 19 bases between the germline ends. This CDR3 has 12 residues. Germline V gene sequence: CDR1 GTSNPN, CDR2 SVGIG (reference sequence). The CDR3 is CAWKSPGLSLHF. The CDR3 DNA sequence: TGTGCCTGGAAGTCCCCCGGACTCTCCTTGCATTTT.

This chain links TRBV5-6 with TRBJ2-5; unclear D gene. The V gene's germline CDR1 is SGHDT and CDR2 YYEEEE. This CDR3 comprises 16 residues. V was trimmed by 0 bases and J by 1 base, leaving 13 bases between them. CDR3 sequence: CASSLDIWTSQETQYF. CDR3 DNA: TGTGCCAGCAGCTTGGACATATGGACCAGCCAAGAGACCCAGTACTTC.

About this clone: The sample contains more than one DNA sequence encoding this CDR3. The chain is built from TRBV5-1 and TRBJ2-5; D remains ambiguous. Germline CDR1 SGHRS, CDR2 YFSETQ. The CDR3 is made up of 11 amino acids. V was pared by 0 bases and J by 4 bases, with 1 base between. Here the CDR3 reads CASSLVETQYF. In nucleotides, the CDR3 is TGCGCCAGCAGCTTGGTAGAGACCCAGTACTTC.

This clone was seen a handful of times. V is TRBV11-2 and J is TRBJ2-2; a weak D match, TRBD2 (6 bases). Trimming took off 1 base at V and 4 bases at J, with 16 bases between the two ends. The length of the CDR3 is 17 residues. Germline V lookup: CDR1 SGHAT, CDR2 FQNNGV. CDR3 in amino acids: CASSLVTGAFLTGELFF. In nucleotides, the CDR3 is TGTGCCAGCAGCTTAGTCACGGGAGCGTTCCTCACCGGGGAGCTGTTTTTT.

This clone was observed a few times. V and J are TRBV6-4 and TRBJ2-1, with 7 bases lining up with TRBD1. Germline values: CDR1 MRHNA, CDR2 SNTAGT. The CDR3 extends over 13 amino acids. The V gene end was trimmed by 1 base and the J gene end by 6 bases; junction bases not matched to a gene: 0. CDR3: CASSDWDSNEQFF. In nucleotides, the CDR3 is TGTGCCAGCAGTGACTGGGACAGCAATGAGCAGTTCTTC.

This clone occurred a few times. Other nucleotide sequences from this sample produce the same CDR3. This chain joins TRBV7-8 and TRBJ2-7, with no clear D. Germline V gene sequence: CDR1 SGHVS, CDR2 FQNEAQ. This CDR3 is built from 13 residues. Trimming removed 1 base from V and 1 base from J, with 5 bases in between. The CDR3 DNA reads TGTGCCAGCAGCTTAGGGGCTTCCTACGAGCAGTACTTC. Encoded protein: CASSLGASYEQYF.

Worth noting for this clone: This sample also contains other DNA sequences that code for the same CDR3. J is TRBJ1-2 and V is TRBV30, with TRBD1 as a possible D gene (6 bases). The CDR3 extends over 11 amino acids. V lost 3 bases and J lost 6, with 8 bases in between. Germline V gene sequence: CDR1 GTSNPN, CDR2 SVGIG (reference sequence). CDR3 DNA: TGTGCCTGGAGAAACAGGGATGGCTACACCTTC. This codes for CAWRNRDGYTF.

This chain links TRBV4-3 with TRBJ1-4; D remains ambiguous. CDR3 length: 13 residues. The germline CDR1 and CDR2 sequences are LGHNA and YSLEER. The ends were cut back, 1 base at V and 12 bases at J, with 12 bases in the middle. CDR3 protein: CASSQALAKELFF. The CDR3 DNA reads TGCGCCAGCAGCCAAGCGCTGGCTAAGGAACTGTTTTTT.

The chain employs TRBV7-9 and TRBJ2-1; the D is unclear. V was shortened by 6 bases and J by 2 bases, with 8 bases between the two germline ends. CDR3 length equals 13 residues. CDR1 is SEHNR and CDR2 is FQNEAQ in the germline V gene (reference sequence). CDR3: CASSIDTYNEQFF. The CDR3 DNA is TGTGCCAGCAGTATCGACACCTACAATGAGCAGTTCTTC.

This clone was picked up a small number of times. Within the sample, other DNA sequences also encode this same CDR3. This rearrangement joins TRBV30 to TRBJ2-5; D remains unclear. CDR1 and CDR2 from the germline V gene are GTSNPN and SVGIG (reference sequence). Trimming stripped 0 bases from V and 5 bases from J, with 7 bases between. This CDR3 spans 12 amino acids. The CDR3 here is CAWSVGRETQYF. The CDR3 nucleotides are TGTGCCTGGAGTGTGGGTAGGGAGACCCAGTACTTC.

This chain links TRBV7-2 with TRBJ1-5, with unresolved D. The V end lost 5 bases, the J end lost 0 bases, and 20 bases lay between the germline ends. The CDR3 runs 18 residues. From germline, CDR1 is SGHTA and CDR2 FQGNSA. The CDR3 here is CASSPWAGGVGSNQPQHF. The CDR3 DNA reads TGTGCCAGCAGCCCCTGGGCTGGAGGTGTAGGTAGCAATCAGCCCCAGCATTTT.

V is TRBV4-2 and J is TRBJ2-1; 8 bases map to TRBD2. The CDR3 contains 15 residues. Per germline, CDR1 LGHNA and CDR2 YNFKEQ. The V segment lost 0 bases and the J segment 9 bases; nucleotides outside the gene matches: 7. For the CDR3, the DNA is TGTGCCAGCAGCCAAGATTCGGGGGGGCAGGGTGAGCAGTTCTTC. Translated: CASSQDSGGQGEQFF.

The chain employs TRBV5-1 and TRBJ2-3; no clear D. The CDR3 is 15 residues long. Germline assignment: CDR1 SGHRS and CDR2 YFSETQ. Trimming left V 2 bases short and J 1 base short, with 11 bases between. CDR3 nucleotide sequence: TGCGCCAGCAGCTTTGAATGGCAGGGCACAGATACGCAGTATTTT. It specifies CASSFEWQGTDTQYF.

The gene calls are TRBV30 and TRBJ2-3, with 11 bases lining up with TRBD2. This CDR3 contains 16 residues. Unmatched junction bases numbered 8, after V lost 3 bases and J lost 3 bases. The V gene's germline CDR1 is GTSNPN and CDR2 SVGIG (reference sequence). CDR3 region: CAWSPEGLAATDTQYF. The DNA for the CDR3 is TGTGCCTGGAGCCCCGAGGGACTAGCGGCGACAGATACGCAGTATTTT.

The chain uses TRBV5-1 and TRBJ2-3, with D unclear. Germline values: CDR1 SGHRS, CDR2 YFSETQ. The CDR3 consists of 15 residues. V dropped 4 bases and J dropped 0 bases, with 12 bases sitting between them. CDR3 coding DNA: TGCGCCAGCAGCCCGGTCGGGCCGAGCACAGATACGCAGTATTTT. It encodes CASSPVGPSTDTQYF.

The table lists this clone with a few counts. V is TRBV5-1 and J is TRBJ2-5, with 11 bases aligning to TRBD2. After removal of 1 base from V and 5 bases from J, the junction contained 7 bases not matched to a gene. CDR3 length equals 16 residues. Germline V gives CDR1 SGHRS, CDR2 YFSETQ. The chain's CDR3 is CASSLLTSGGDETQYF. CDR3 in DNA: TGCGCCAGCAGCTTGCTTACTAGCGGGGGTGACGAGACCCAGTACTTC.

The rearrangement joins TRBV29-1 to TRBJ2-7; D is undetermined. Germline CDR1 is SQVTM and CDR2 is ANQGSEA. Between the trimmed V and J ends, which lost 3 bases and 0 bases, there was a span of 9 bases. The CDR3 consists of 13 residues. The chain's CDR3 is CSVDSPSSYEQYF. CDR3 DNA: TGCAGCGTTGACTCCCCAAGCTCCTACGAGCAGTACTTC.

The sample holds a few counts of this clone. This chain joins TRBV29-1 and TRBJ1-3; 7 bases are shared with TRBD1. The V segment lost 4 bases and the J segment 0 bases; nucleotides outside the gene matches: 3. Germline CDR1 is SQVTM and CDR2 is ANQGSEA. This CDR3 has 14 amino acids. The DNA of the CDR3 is TGCAGCGTTGGGGACAGCGGCTCTGGAAACACCATATATTTT. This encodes CSVGDSGSGNTIYF.